This is a list of T cell receptor beta chains from one sample in a study of cytotoxic CD8 clonotypes in ibrutinib-treated CLL. Some clones are missing from TCRdb's copy, which holds only in-frame ones; the method was immunoSEQ multiplex PCR. The data show about 70,000 clones, with less than 95% seen just once and around 3.3% held by the top ten. Sample: PBMCs, taken after 12 months of ibrutinib treatment. The receptors were sampled from a human donor with chronic lymphocytic leukemia. CDR3s include the opening cysteine and the closing phenylalanine or tryptophan. Fields, in order: J gene, V gene, clone size, D gene, CDR3 DNA, CDR3 protein. The D gene is left open where the match is weak. Expanded clones get a size class; other rows say once, few or many, or leave the size out.

J gene: TRBJ1-2
V gene: TRBV5-6
clone size: NA
D gene: NA
CDR3 DNA: TGTGCCAGCAGCTTGGCCTCGCATAACTATGGCTACACCTTC
CDR3 protein: CASSLASHNYGYTF

J gene: TRBJ2-1
V gene: TRBV7-3
clone size: NA
D gene: NA
CDR3 DNA: TGTGCCAGCAGCCGACCGGGACTCGGTCAGTTCTTC
CDR3 protein: CASSRPGLGQFF

J gene: TRBJ1-3
V gene: TRBV19
clone size: once
D gene: NA
CDR3 DNA: TGTGCCAGTAGTATTGCGCCCGTGGTTGGGGCCACCATATATTTT
CDR3 protein: CASSIAPVVGATIYF

J gene: TRBJ1-2
V gene: TRBV14
clone size: NA
D gene: TRBD1
CDR3 DNA: TGTGCCAGCAGCCCCAGTACAGGGGATGTCGGAGGCTACACCTTC
CDR3 protein: CASSPSTGDVGGYTF

J gene: TRBJ1-1
V gene: TRBV29-1
clone size: NA
D gene: NA
CDR3 DNA: TGCAGCGTTGATGGTAGAAACACTGAAGCTTTCTTT
CDR3 protein: CSVDGRNTEAFF

J gene: TRBJ1-1
V gene: TRBV5-1
clone size: NA
D gene: TRBD1
CDR3 DNA: TGCGCCAGCAGCCAAAGGACAGGGGAGAACACTGAAGCTTTCTTT
CDR3 protein: CASSQRTGENTEAFF

J gene: TRBJ2-3
V gene: TRBV5-4
clone size: NA
D gene: NA
CDR3 DNA: TGTGCCAGCAGCTCGCCCTTCCCGGGGGCATCGTCAGATACGCAGTATTTT
CDR3 protein: CASSSPFPGASSDTQYF

J gene: TRBJ2-1
V gene: TRBV7-8
clone size: few
D gene: TRBD1
CDR3 DNA: TGTGCCAGCAGCTTACGACAGGGCAATGAGCAGTTCTTC
CDR3 protein: CASSLRQGNEQFF

J gene: TRBJ1-4
V gene: TRBV4-1
clone size: NA
D gene: NA
CDR3 DNA: TGCGCCAGCAGCCCTTCAGGATGGCGCAATGAAAAACTGTTTTTT
CDR3 protein: CASSPSGWRNEKLFF

J gene: TRBJ2-5
V gene: TRBV19
clone size: NA
D gene: NA
CDR3 DNA: TGTGCCAGTAGTAACCGAGCCCTCGAACAAGAGACCCAGTACTTC
CDR3 protein: CASSNRALEQETQYF

J gene: TRBJ2-7
V gene: TRBV5-1
clone size: NA
D gene: TRBD1
CDR3 DNA: TGCGCCAGCAGTACCTTACCCTCTGGGGGACAGGGAATGACCTACGAGCAGTACTTC
CDR3 protein: CASSTLPSGGQGMTYEQYF

J gene: TRBJ2-7
V gene: TRBV5-6
clone size: NA
D gene: TRBD2
CDR3 DNA: TGTGCCAGCAGCCCATGGACTAGCGGGAGGTCTTACGAGCAGTACTTC
CDR3 protein: CASSPWTSGRSYEQYF

J gene: TRBJ1-5
V gene: TRBV5-4
clone size: NA
D gene: NA
CDR3 DNA: TGTGCCAGCAGCTTGGGAGGGGCCAGAGTTCAGCCCCAGCATTTT
CDR3 protein: CASSLGGARVQPQHF

J gene: TRBJ2-5
V gene: TRBV19
clone size: NA
D gene: TRBD1
CDR3 DNA: TGTGCCAGTAGTATAGATGCAGGGGGCTGGGAGACCCAGTACTTC
CDR3 protein: CASSIDAGGWETQYF

J gene: TRBJ2-2
V gene: TRBV29-1
clone size: NA
D gene: NA
CDR3 DNA: TGCAGCGTTGACAGTCGGGGGATAAACACCGGGGAGCTGTTTTTT
CDR3 protein: CSVDSRGINTGELFF

J gene: TRBJ2-1
V gene: TRBV9
clone size: NA
D gene: TRBD1
CDR3 DNA: TGTGCCAGCAGCTCAGGACAGGGGGGCAATGAGCAGTTCTTC
CDR3 protein: CASSSGQGGNEQFF

J gene: TRBJ1-5
V gene: TRBV9
clone size: NA
D gene: NA
CDR3 DNA: TGTGCCAGCGGAGATGGGGTGTCGGGCAATCAGCCCCAGCATTTT
CDR3 protein: CASGDGVSGNQPQHF

J gene: TRBJ2-7
V gene: TRBV5-6
clone size: once
D gene: TRBD2
CDR3 DNA: TGTGCCAGCAGCTCGATTTTAGCGGGGCTCTCCTACGAGCAGTACTTC
CDR3 protein: CASSSILAGLSYEQYF

J gene: TRBJ2-7
V gene: TRBV23-1
clone size: NA
D gene: NA
CDR3 DNA: TGCGCCAGCAGTCAAGAAAGTCGCGAGCAGTACTTC
CDR3 protein: CASSQESREQYF

J gene: TRBJ2-7
V gene: TRBV4-2
clone size: NA
D gene: NA
CDR3 DNA: TGTGCCAGCAGCCTGGGAGGAAGACAGGTCTCCTACGAGCAGTACTTC
CDR3 protein: CASSLGGRQVSYEQYF

J gene: TRBJ2-7
V gene: TRBV2
clone size: NA
D gene: TRBD1
CDR3 DNA: TGTGCCAGCAGTATCCGGACAGGGACCTATCCCTACGAGCAGTACTTC
CDR3 protein: CASSIRTGTYPYEQYF

J gene: TRBJ1-3
V gene: TRBV14
clone size: once
D gene: NA
CDR3 DNA: TGTGCCAGCAGCCCCCGGGGCAGAACATATTTGCCTGGAAACACCATATATTTT
CDR3 protein: CASSPRGRTYLPGNTIYF

J gene: TRBJ2-2
V gene: TRBV6-1
clone size: few
D gene: NA
CDR3 DNA: TGTGCCAGCAGTGAAGTGCGATCCACCGGGGAGCTGTTTTTT
CDR3 protein: CASSEVRSTGELFF

J gene: TRBJ2-5
V gene: TRBV5-6
clone size: NA
D gene: NA
CDR3 DNA: TGTGCCAGCAGCAGAGTAGTCTTGGTATTTGGACAAGAGACCCAGTACTTC
CDR3 protein: CASSRVVLVFGQETQYF

J gene: TRBJ2-7
V gene: TRBV28
clone size: NA
D gene: TRBD1
CDR3 DNA: TGTGCCAGCAGTTCCCCCGGACAGGGCGGATACGAGCAGTACTTC
CDR3 protein: CASSSPGQGGYEQYF

J gene: TRBJ1-1
V gene: TRBV7-6
clone size: NA
D gene: NA
CDR3 DNA: TGTGCCAGCAGCAAAGGGACTTACACTGAAGCTTTCTTT
CDR3 protein: CASSKGTYTEAFF

J gene: TRBJ2-7
V gene: TRBV29-1
clone size: NA
D gene: TRBD1
CDR3 DNA: TGCAGTGGACAGGCGGACGAGCAGTACTTC
CDR3 protein: CSGQADEQYF

J gene: TRBJ1-2
V gene: TRBV27
clone size: NA
D gene: NA
CDR3 DNA: TGTGCCAGCAGCCCCCGGGGGGAACGGGGCTACACCTTC
CDR3 protein: CASSPRGERGYTF

J gene: TRBJ1-1
V gene: TRBV19
clone size: NA
D gene: NA
CDR3 DNA: TGTGCCAGTAAGGGCCTGATGAACACTGAAGCTTTCTTT
CDR3 protein: CASKGLMNTEAFF